The sequence of this TCR beta chain was determined in a study of OX40 agonist ivuxolimab in advanced cancers. Regarding the research as a whole: Ivuxolimab, which targeted the costimulatory receptor OX40 (CD134), was an agonistic, fully human IgG2 monoclonal antibody. The purpose of peripheral TCRbeta sequencing was to test whether ivuxolimab changed TCR sequence diversity and led to clonal T-cell expansion. Prior anti-PD-1, anti-PD-L1 or anti-CTLA-4 therapy was permitted, and checkpoint inhibitors had been received by about two fifths of dose-escalation patients. The paper reports the monotherapy dose-escalation portion (N of about 50 patients) of the phase I ivuxolimab trial. Intravenous ivuxolimab was administered to patients every 2 weeks at six dose levels: 0.01, 0.1, 0.3, 1.5, 3 and 10 mg/kg. Among the 50 to 55 dose-escalation patients, around 20 had hepatocellular carcinoma, roughly 15 melanoma, 9 renal cell carcinoma and 9 head and neck cancer. The dose-escalation cohort was roughly 80% male with a mean age of about 60 years, ranging from about 23 to 85. Partial responses were achieved by three dose-escalation patients, of whom one had hepatocellular carcinoma and two had cutaneous melanoma. What the work shows at the level of the full study, not this receptor alone: In partial responders in the 0.1-3.0 mg/kg groups, normalized peripheral clonal expansion was found to be among the lowest, especially among CD8+ T cells. Clonal expansion of both CD4+ and CD8+ blood T cells was observed from baseline to week 6 at doses 0.1 to 3.0 mg/kg. Which antigens the clonally expanded peripheral T cells were specific for was not determined. On average, CD8+ T cells showed more expanded clones than CD4+ T cells after ivuxolimab. Low levels of normalized T-cell clonal expansion were also seen in some patients who did not respond.

The CDR3 contains 13 residues, cysteine and phenylalanine counted. The kept DNA is CDR3 alone, 39 bases in frame from the first base. The germline V gene (reference sequence) yields SEHNR for CDR1 and FQNEAQ for CDR2. Trimming removed 4 bases from V and 4 bases from J, leaving 9 bases between the germline ends. The trial excluded patients who had a history of autoimmune disease or were on systemic immunosuppression. In every dose cohort, peripheral blood was drawn for TCR sequencing at baseline, cycle 4 day 1, and cycle 7 day 1. The samples were drawn from a first-in-human, open-label, multicenter phase I dose-escalation trial of ivuxolimab. The trial enrolled adults with locally advanced or metastatic head and neck squamous cell, hepatocellular, melanoma or renal cell carcinoma. Before TCR sequencing, CD4+ T cells and CD8+ T cells from peripheral blood were sorted into separate populations. For sequencing of the TCRbeta CDR3 region, genomic DNA was extracted from the sorted cells. The immunoSEQ Assay was used for sequencing of TCRbeta CDR3 regions. TCRdb mirrors the immuneACCESS table, restricted to in-frame sequences. Some clones are absent from its copies; in checked studies, under half trace to an unresolved V gene, and the reason for the others is unknown. This sample comprises 70,000 to 80,000 clones, 80% to 90% of them detected only once. The leading ten clones occupy 4.5% to 6% of the sample.

This clone was counted only a few times. Its recognized antigen is unknown. Per-nucleotide qualities are absent, and no much larger clonotype sits a single base away. This specimen consisted of CD4+ or CD8+ T cells sorted from blood, obtained in a trial of the OX40 agonist ivuxolimab. The clonotype originates from an adult with an advanced solid tumor such as melanoma, head and neck, liver or kidney cancer. Recombination connected TRBV7-9 to TRBJ2-3, with the D gene not clear enough to name. The DNA sequence is TGTGCCAGCAGCTCTCCCACGGCAGATACGCAGTATTTT. Translation gives CASSSPTADTQYF.